Presented here are 18 T cell receptor beta chains from one specimen sequenced in a study of blood T cell repertoires in COVID-19. Produced via immunoSEQ multiplex PCR; TCRdb's table is partial and in-frame only. The data contain approximately 200,000 clones, around 83% of them singletons. The sample consisted of peripheral blood. The receptors derive from a woman between 50 and 59 years old with acute or convalescent COVID-19.

The CDR3 DNA is TGCGCCAGCAGCTTTACATTTGAGGGCAATCAGCCCCAGCATTTT. It yields the protein CASSFTFEGNQPQHF. This chain uses TRBV4-3 with TRBJ1-5; the D is unclear. V lost 5 bases and J 2 bases, leaving 13 bases between the germline ends. Germline V gene sequence: CDR1 LGHNA, CDR2 YSLEER. The CDR3 is made up of 15 amino acids.

The chain uses TRBV7-9 and TRBJ2-1; tentatively, D is TRBD1 (6 bases). Per germline, CDR1 SEHNR and CDR2 FQNEAQ (reference sequence). The length of the CDR3 is 16 residues. V dropped 1 base and J dropped 2 bases, with 12 bases sitting between them. The CDR3 protein is CASSLVSQGPYNEQFF. Here the CDR3 DNA reads TGTGCCAGCAGCTTAGTGTCACAGGGCCCCTACAATGAGCAGTTCTTC.

This chain connects TRBV12-3 or TRBV12-4 to TRBJ1-2; the D gene is possibly TRBD1 (5 bases). The V end lost 1 base, the J end lost 6 bases, and 6 bases lay between the germline ends. This CDR3 is 12 amino acids long. The CDR3 region is CASSLVQDGYTF. The DNA for the CDR3 is TGTGCCAGCAGTTTAGTACAGGATGGCTACACCTTC.

The sample holds one count of this clone. The chain carries TRBV29-1 and TRBJ2-1; 8 positions match TRBD1. This CDR3 contains 13 residues. J lost 3 bases, V lost 5 bases, and 3 bases had no gene match. Germline CDR1 reads SQVTM; CDR2 reads ANQGSEA. This chain's CDR3 is CSVRTGNYNEQFF. The DNA for the CDR3 is TGCAGCGTTAGGACAGGGAACTACAATGAGCAGTTCTTC.

This chain's CDR3 is CASSSQGAIEKLFF. CDR3 in DNA: TGTGCCAGTAGTTCACAGGGGGCGATTGAAAAACTGTTTTTT. V is TRBV19 and J is TRBJ1-4; 9 positions match TRBD1. Germline CDR1 and CDR2: LNHDA and SQIVND (reference sequence). CDR3 length equals 14 residues. V shed 5 bases, J shed 7 bases, and the junction held 5 bases outside the gene matches.

This chain uses TRBV30 with TRBJ2-7, with 8 bases aligning to TRBD2. Germline V gene sequence: CDR1 GTSNPN, CDR2 SVGIG (reference sequence). After removal of 2 bases from V and 5 bases from J, the junction contained 8 bases not matched to a gene. The CDR3 is 14 residues long. The CDR3 is CAWSPGTSLHEQYF. As DNA, the CDR3 is TGTGCCTGGAGTCCCGGGACTAGTTTGCACGAGCAGTACTTC. Full variable domain (remainder filled in from reference TRBV30 and TRBJ2-7): SQTIHQWPATLVQPVGSPLSLECTVEGTSNPNLYWYRQAAGRGLQLLFYSVGIGQISSEVPQNLSASRPQDRQFILSSKKLLLSDSGFYLCAWSPGTSLHEQYFGPGTRLTVT.

V usage is TRBV4-2 and J usage is TRBJ2-1, with D possibly matching TRBD2 (7 bases). V lost 3 bases, J lost 10 bases, and 19 bases lay in between. The CDR3 has 15 residues. Germline lookup yields CDR1 LGHNA and CDR2 YNFKEQ. CDR3 sequence: CASSHGGGAAGEQFF. The CDR3 region has the DNA TGTGCCAGCAGCCACGGAGGGGGGGCCGCTGGGGAGCAGTTCTTC.

The chain is built from TRBV30 and TRBJ1-1, with D perhaps TRBD1 (6 bases). Germline V gene sequence: CDR1 GTSNPN, CDR2 SVGIG (reference sequence). With 1 base removed from V and 11 bases from J, the gap between germline ends came to 20 bases. CDR3 length equals 14 residues. CDR3 amino acids: CAWSAEGVGGAAFF. The CDR3 DNA sequence: TGTGCCTGGAGTGCAGAGGGGGTCGGGGGGGCGGCTTTCTTT.

This clone showed up just a few times. The chain joins TRBV27 to TRBJ2-2; D not certain. Trimming stripped 3 bases from V and 6 bases from J, with 17 bases between. The CDR3 is 16 amino acids. Germline values: CDR1 MNHEY, CDR2 SMNVEV (reference sequence). In DNA form, the CDR3 reads TGTGCCAGCAGTTTCGTCGGCGGTCCACCACCCGGGGAGCTGTTTTTT. It is translated as CASSFVGGPPPGELFF.

The chain uses TRBV27 and TRBJ1-6, with a tentative D call TRBD1 (6 bases). Germline V gene sequence: CDR1 MNHEY, CDR2 SMNVEV (reference sequence). This CDR3 has 16 residues. V was cut by 5 bases and J by 0 bases, with 11 bases left in between. The CDR3 DNA reads as TGTGCCAGCAGTCCCCTACAGGGCTCCTATAATTCACCCCTCCACTTT. This encodes CASSPLQGSYNSPLHF.

The chain carries TRBV9 and TRBJ2-6; a weak D match, TRBD1 (6 bases). This CDR3 comprises 15 residues. The ends were cut back, 6 bases at V and 0 bases at J, with 10 bases in the middle. Germline CDR1 is SGDLS and CDR2 is YYNGEE. The CDR3 DNA sequence: TGTGCCAGCATGAGGGGGTCCTCTGGGGCCAACGTCCTGACTTTC. Its protein product is CASMRGSSGANVLTF.

The gene calls are TRBV3-1 (or the pseudogene TRBV3-2) and TRBJ1-1, with D hard to call. The germline V gene has CDR1 LGHDT and CDR2 YNNKEL (reference sequence). The V end lost 3 bases, the J end lost 7 bases, and 15 bases lay between the germline ends. The CDR3 length is 14 residues. The CDR3 nucleotides read TGTGCCAGCAGCCACCGGATAGCGCCCTATGAAGCTTTCTTT. Encoded protein: CASSHRIAPYEAFF.

The V call is TRBV4-3, the J call TRBJ2-3; 10 bases are a match to TRBD2. The germline V gene encodes CDR1 LGHNA and CDR2 YSLEER. The length of the CDR3 is 15 residues. V lost 4 bases, J lost 1 base, and 2 bases stayed unmatched. In DNA form, the CDR3 reads TGCGCCAGCAGCCCCGGGACTAGCGGCACAGATACGCAGTATTTT. It translates to CASSPGTSGTDTQYF.

V usage is TRBV28 and J usage is TRBJ1-1; 9 bases are shared with TRBD1. V trimming: 5 bases; J trimming: 7 bases; junction bases outside the gene matches: 8. The germline gives CDR1 MDHEN, CDR2 SYDVKM. The CDR3 is 14 amino acids. The CDR3 DNA follows: TGTGCCAGCAGTCGTGACAGGGGGAGGAATGAAGCTTTCTTT. Protein sequence: CASSRDRGRNEAFF.

This chain uses TRBV5-1 with TRBJ2-2; weak D call: TRBD1 (5 bases). The CDR3 contains 15 residues. V was cut by 4 bases and J by 0 bases, with 10 bases left in between. Per the germline V gene, CDR1 is SGHRS and CDR2 is YFSETQ. CDR3 in DNA: TGCGCCAGCAGCCTCGACAGCACGAACACCGGGGAGCTGTTTTTT. Encoded protein: CASSLDSTNTGELFF.

The rearrangement uses TRBV19 and TRBJ2-7, with 10 bases lining up with TRBD1. V trimming: 6 bases; J trimming: 6 bases; junction bases outside the gene matches: 8. Germline CDR1 is LNHDA and CDR2 is SQIVND (reference sequence). The length of the CDR3 is 14 residues. CDR3 sequence (DNA): TGTGCCAGTAGCCCCTTCCGGGACAGGGGCGAGCAGTACTTC. Its translation is CASSPFRDRGEQYF.

Ten or more counts support this clone. The CDR3 here is CASSYTRSTYEQYF. The CDR3, as DNA: TGTGCCAGCAGTTACACCCGATCGACCTACGAGCAGTACTTC. The chain recombines TRBV27 with TRBJ2-7; the D is unclear. Looked up from germline, CDR1 is MNHEY and CDR2 is SMNVEV (reference sequence). V dropped 4 bases and J dropped 2 bases, with 12 bases sitting between them. The CDR3 sequence is 14 residues long.

Concerning this clone itself: This specimen includes other DNA sequences encoding the same CDR3. J is TRBJ1-5 and V is TRBV6-5; perhaps TRBD1 as D (6 bases). The V gene lost 6 bases and the J gene lost 4 bases, with 10 bases spanning the gap. Germline CDR1 reads MNHEY; CDR2 reads SVGAGI. This CDR3 has 13 residues. The CDR3 protein is CASSGQQNQPQHF. DNA for the CDR3: TGTGCCAGCAGCGGACAGCAAAATCAGCCCCAGCATTTT.